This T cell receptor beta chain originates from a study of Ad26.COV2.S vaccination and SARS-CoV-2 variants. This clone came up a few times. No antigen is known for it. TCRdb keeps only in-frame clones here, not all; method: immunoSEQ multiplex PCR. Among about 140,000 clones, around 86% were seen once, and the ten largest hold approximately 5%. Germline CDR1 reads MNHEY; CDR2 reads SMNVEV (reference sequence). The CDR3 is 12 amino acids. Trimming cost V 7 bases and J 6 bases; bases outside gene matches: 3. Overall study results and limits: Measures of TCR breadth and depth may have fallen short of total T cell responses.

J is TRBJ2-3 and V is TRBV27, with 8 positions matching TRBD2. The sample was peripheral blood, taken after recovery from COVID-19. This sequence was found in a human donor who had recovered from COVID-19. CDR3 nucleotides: TGTGCCAGCATGCAGCGGGGGGATACGCAGTATTTT. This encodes CASMQRGDTQYF.